The clone carrying this TCR beta chain turned up a few times. Its antigen remains unknown. The authors prepared the TCRbeta library with unique molecular identifiers. TCRdb reanalysed the PCR reads using MiXCR and keeps one entry per CDR3 protein. Counted here are around 490,000 distinct CDR3 sequences, roughly an eighth occurring once; the ten biggest clones make up 11% to 15%. This CDR3 contains 14 residues. V was pared by 3 bases and J by 6 bases, with 14 bases between. Germline V CDR1 and CDR2: MDHEN, SYDVKM. The entry originates in a study of T-cell reconstitution after alpha-beta-depleted transplantation in children. Overall study results and limits: There were reportedly several hundred expanded graft clones from which alpha-beta T cells came about two months after transplant.

The rearrangement uses TRBV28 and TRBJ1-1; D unclear. Sequences were derived from PBMCs, mostly from graft donor cells, sampled 180 days after TCRalphabeta/CD19-depleted stem cell transplant. The source is a female patient aged 2-15 years who had a stem cell transplant for aplastic anemia, so the T cells may come from the graft donor. CDR3 DNA sequence: TGTGCCAGCAGTTTGTGGGGTCGTAGGGCTGAAGCTTTCTTT. Protein: CASSLWGRRAEAFF.